These 10 T cell receptor beta chains share one sample of origin, sequenced in a study of shared clonotypes between healthy human individuals. Assay: immunoSEQ multiplex PCR; the TCRdb copy retains only in-frame clones and omits some. Here the sample spans about 490,000 clones, 81% being singletons. Material: PBMCs. The source of these receptors is a woman in her thirties or forties in good health. Some clones in this sample may be carry-over from other donors' samples.

The chain employs TRBV2 and TRBJ2-7; 10 nucleotides match TRBD1. V trimming: 5 bases; J trimming: 3 bases; junction bases outside the gene matches: 13. Per germline, CDR1 SNHLY and CDR2 FYNNEI. The CDR3 has 17 amino acids. The CDR3 reads CASSPGQGVGAGYEQYF. In nucleotides, the CDR3 is TGTGCCAGCAGTCCCGGACAGGGGGTTGGTGCGGGCTACGAGCAGTACTTC.

This clone was counted once. This rearrangement joins TRBV5-5 to TRBJ1-1; 10 bases fit TRBD1. The CDR3 consists of 16 residues. The V gene's germline CDR1 is SGHKS and CDR2 YYEKEE (reference sequence). V was clipped by 0 bases and J by 4 bases; unmatched bases: 6. The DNA for the CDR3 is TGTGCCAGCAGCTTGGCCGTAGGACAGGGGGTCACTGAAGCTTTCTTT. Its protein is CASSLAVGQGVTEAFF.

As for this clone: A far more abundant clone sits one base away, making this likely a read error. The J gene is TRBJ2-2, the V gene TRBV6-1; 13 bases are shared with TRBD2. Germline CDR1 is MNHNS and CDR2 is SASEGT. There are 14 residues in the CDR3. J lost 3 bases, V lost 10 bases, and 2 bases had no gene match. The DNA for the CDR3 is TGTGCCACCGGACTAGCGGGAGACACCGGGGAGCTGTTTTTT. It yields the protein CATGLAGDTGELFF.

This chain connects TRBV7-2 to TRBJ1-2; 7 bases map to TRBD1. Looked up from germline, CDR1 is SGHTA and CDR2 is FQGNSA. There are 15 residues in the CDR3. Trimming at V came to 5 bases and at J to 4 bases, leaving 10 bases not matched to a gene. CDR3: CASSRQGIMGYGYTF. The CDR3 nucleotides are TGTGCCAGCAGCCGACAGGGTATCATGGGCTATGGCTACACCTTC.

The chain joins TRBV19 to TRBJ2-3, with TRBD2 matching 8 bases. Germline CDR1 and CDR2: LNHDA and SQIVND (reference sequence). Germline trimming cut 3 bases from V and 5 bases from J; bases unmatched to any gene: 7. The CDR3 covers 15 residues. CDR3 DNA: TGTGCCAGTAGTATTCAAAGCGGGAGACGAGATACGCAGTATTTT. Its translation is CASSIQSGRRDTQYF.

The sample holds many counts of this clone. In the same sample, other DNA sequences code for this CDR3. The genes are TRBV5-1 and TRBJ2-2; either TRBD1 or TRBD2 may supply D (5 bases each). V lost 4 bases and J 8 bases, leaving 12 bases between the germline ends. Germline-derived CDR1 and CDR2 are SGHRS and YFSETQ. The CDR3 is 13 residues long. The CDR3 loop reads CASSPTRGGELFF. The CDR3 DNA reads TGCGCCAGCAGCCCAACGAGGGGAGGGGAGCTGTTTTTT.

This clone was seen once. A far larger clone differs by one base, so this is likely a read error. This sample also contains other DNA sequences that code for the same CDR3. CDR3 sequence reads: CAWGTGEGASTDTQYF. CDR3 DNA: TGTGCCTGGGGTACCGGAGAGGGGGCTTCAACAGATACGCAGTATTTT. V gene TRBV30 combines with J gene TRBJ2-3, with 7 positions matching TRBD1. J lost 3 bases, V lost 5 bases, and 14 bases had no gene match. Germline V gene data show CDR1 as GTSNPN and CDR2 as SVGIG (reference sequence). This CDR3 spans 16 amino acids.

This clone was found once. The V gene is TRBV30, the J gene TRBJ2-2, with 7 bases that match TRBD1. This CDR3 has 17 amino acids. CDR1 is GTSNPN, CDR2 SVGIG, per germline (reference sequence). V shed 2 bases, J shed 0 bases, and the junction held 9 bases outside the gene matches. CDR3 sequence (DNA): TGTGCCTGGAGTCCGACAGGGCGTCGAACGAACACCGGGGAGCTGTTTTTT. Translated: CAWSPTGRRTNTGELFF.

The chain combines TRBV13 with TRBJ2-2; 10 positions match TRBD1. V trimming: 5 bases; J trimming: 5 bases; junction bases outside the gene matches: 8. This CDR3 is built from 16 residues. CDR1 is PRHDT, CDR2 FYEKMQ, per germline (reference sequence). The CDR3 spells CASSTRQGARTGELFF. The CDR3 bases are TGTGCCAGCAGCACACGACAGGGGGCGCGAACCGGGGAGCTGTTTTTT. Filled out from reference TRBV13 and TRBJ2-2, the complete variable domain reads AAGVIQSPRHLIKEKRETATLKCYPIPRHDTVYWYQQGPGQDPQFLISFYEKMQSDKGSIPDRFSAQQFSDYHSELNMSSLELGDSALYFCASSTRQGARTGELFFGEGSRLTVL.

The genes are TRBV5-1 and TRBJ2-1; 7 bases map to TRBD1. Germline V gene data show CDR1 as SGHRS and CDR2 as YFSETQ. This CDR3 is 13 amino acids long. J gave up 15 bases and V 0 bases, and 9 bases lay outside the gene matches. CDR3 DNA sequence: TGCGCCAGCAGCTTGGGACAGGGTTGGGACCGGTTCTTC. Its protein product is CASSLGQGWDRFF.